The text below deals with one T cell receptor (beta chain). The data were produced by immunoSEQ multiplex PCR, yet TCRdb's version contains in-frame clones alone and is incomplete. This repertoire shows tens of thousands of clones, roughly 78% found once; its top ten account for 3.8%. The source of the sample is a study of chemoradiotherapy in HPV16-positive cancers. Study in general: Candidate HPV-specific T-cell clones and common TCR motifs came from functional assays in two HPV16-positive patients.

The CDR3 covers 15 residues. CDR1 and CDR2 (germline): SGHNT, YENEEA. J was trimmed by 5 bases and V by 5 bases; bases with no gene match: 6. This TCR was recovered from a human donor with HPV-associated anogenital cancer. This specimen was blood, taken from a patient who underwent chemoradiotherapy. The chain uses TRBV11-3 and TRBJ2-2; 9 nucleotides agree with TRBD1. The CDR3 region has the DNA TGTGCCAGCAGCAAACAGGGGGCAACGACCGGGGAGCTGTTTTTT. Translated: CASSKQGATTGELFF.